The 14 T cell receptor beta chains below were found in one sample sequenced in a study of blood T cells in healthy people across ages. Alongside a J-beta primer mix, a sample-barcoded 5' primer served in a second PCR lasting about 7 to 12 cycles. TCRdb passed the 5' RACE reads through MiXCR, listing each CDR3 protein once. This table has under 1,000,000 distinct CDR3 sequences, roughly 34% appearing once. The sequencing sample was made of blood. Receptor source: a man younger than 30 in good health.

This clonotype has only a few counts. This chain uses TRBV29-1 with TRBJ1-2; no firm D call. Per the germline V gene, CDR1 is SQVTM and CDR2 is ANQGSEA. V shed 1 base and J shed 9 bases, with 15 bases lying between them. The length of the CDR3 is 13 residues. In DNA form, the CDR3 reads TGCAGCGTTGAAGGGGGAGATACAAGTAGCTACACCTTC. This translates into CSVEGGDTSSYTF.

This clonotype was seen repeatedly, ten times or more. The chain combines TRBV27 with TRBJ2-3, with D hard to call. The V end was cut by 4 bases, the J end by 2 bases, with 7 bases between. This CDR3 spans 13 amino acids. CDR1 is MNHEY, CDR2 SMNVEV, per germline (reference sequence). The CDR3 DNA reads TGTGCCAGCAGTTGGGTTACCACAGATACGCAGTATTTT. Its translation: CASSWVTTDTQYF.

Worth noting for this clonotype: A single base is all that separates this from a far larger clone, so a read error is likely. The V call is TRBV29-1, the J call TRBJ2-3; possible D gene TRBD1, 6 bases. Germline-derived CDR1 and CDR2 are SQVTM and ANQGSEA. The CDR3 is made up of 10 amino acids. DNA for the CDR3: TGCAGCGTCTGGACAGATACGCGGTATTTT. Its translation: CSVWTDTRYF.

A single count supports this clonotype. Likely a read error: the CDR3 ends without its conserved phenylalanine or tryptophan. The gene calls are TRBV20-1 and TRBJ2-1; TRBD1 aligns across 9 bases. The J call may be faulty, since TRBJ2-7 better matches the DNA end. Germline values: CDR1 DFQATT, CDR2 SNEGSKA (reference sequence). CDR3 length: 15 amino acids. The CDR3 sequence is CSARDGGQGLSEQYS. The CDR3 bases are TGCAGTGCTAGAGATGGGGGACAGGGTTTGAGTGAGCAGTACTCC.

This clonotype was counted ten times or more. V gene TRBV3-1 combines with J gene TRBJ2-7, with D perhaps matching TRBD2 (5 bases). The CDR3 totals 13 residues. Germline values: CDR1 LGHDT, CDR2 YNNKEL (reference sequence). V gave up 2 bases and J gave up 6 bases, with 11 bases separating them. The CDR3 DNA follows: TGTGCCAGCAGCCAAAGGGAGAGAGGCGAGCAGTACTTC. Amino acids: CASSQRERGEQYF.

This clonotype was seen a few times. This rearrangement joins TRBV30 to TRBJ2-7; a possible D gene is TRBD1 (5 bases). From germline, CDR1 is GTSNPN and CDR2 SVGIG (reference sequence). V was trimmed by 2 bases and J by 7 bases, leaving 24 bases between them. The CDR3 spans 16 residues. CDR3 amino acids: CAWSLPSGQVPSEQYF. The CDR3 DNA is TGTGCCTGGAGTCTCCCATCAGGACAAGTCCCTTCAGAGCAGTACTTC.

CDR3 amino acids: CASSTDRPLWGYTF. CDR3 DNA sequence: TGTGCCAGCAGCACAGACAGGCCCCTATGGGGCTACACCTTC. This chain links TRBV7-9 with TRBJ1-2; a possible D gene is TRBD1 (6 bases). Looked up from germline, CDR1 is SEHNR and CDR2 is FQNEAQ (reference sequence). V gave up 5 bases and J gave up 8 bases, with 18 bases separating them. The CDR3 has 14 amino acids.

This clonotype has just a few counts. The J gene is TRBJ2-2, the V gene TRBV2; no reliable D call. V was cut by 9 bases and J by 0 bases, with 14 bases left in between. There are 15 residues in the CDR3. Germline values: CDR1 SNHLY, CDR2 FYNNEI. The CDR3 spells CARSLHSTNTGELFF. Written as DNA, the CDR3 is TGTGCCAGGAGCCTCCACAGTACGAACACCGGGGAGCTGTTTTTT. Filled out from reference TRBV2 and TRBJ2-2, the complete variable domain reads EPEVTQTPSHQVTQMGQEVILRCVPISNHLYFYWYRQILGQKVEFLVSFYNNEISEKSEIFDDQFSVERPDGSNFTLKIRSTKLEDSAMYFCARSLHSTNTGELFFGEGSRLTVL.

CDR3 sequence reads: CASTLGRGNEKLFF. CDR3 nucleotide sequence: TGTGCCAGCACCTTGGGAAGGGGGAATGAAAAACTGTTTTTT. The chain carries TRBV12-3 or TRBV12-4 and TRBJ1-4; D might be TRBD1 (6 bases). The CDR3 has 14 residues. Trimming took 7 bases from V and 5 from J, leaving 14 bases between them.

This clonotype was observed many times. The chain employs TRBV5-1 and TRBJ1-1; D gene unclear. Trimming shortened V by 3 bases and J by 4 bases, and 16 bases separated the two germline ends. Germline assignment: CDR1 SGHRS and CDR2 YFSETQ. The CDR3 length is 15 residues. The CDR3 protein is CASSSESGSGTEAFF. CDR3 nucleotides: TGCGCCAGCAGCTCGGAAAGCGGGTCCGGCACTGAAGCTTTCTTT.

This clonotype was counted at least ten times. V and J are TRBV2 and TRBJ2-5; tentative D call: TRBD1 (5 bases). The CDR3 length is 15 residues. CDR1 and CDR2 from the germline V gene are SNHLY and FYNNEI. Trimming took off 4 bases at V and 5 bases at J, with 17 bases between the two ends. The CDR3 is CASSVGAFGRETQYF. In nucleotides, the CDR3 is TGTGCCAGCAGTGTAGGGGCCTTTGGAAGGGAGACCCAGTACTTC.

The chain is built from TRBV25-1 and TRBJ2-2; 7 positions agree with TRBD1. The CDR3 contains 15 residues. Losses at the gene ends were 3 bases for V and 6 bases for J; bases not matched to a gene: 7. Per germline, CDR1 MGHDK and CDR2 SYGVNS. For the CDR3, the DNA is TGTGCCAGCAGTGACCCGGGACAGATCCCCGGGGAGCTGTTTTTT. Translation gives CASSDPGQIPGELFF.

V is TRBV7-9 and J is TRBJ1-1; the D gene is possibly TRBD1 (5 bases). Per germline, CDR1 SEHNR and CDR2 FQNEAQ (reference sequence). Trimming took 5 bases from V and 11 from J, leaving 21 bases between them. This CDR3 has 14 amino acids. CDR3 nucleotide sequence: TGTGCCAGCAGCCCCCGGGGGGGGACCCCCAGTGCTTTCTTT. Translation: CASSPRGGTPSAFF.

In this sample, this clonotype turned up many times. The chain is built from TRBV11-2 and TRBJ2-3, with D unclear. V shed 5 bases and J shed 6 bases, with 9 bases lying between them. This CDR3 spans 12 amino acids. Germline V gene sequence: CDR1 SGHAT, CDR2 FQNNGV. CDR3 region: CASSPQIDTQYF. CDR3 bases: TGTGCCAGCAGCCCCCAGATTGATACGCAGTATTTT. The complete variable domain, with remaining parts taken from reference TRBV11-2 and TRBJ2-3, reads EAGVAQSPRYKIIEKRQSVAFWCNPISGHATLYWYQQILGQGPKLLIQFQNNGVVDDSQLPKDRFSAERLKGVDSTLKIQPAKLEDSAVYLCASSPQIDTQYFGPGTRLTVL.